This T cell receptor (beta chain) was identified in a study of cytomegalovirus exposure and HLA in healthy donors. This clone has a single count. As yet, its antigen is unknown. Study conclusions and caveats: As a later analysis revealed, most CMV-associated TCR beta chains appeared HLA-restricted.

This CDR3 comprises 14 residues. From germline, CDR1 is MNHNS and CDR2 SASEGT. V was pared by 6 bases and J by 4 bases, with 10 bases between. Researchers ran the PCR with 60 Vbeta and 13 Jbeta primers. Libraries were prepared by immunoSEQ multiplex PCR; TCRdb keeps only in-frame clonotypes and omits some of them. This table has about 190,000 clones, over 60% appearing once. This chain uses TRBV6-1 with TRBJ2-6; tentative D call: TRBD1 (6 bases). This TCR was sampled from a young man in good health and CMV-seropositive. The specimen was PBMCs. CDR3 amino acids: CASSNREGANVLTF. Written as DNA, the CDR3 is TGTGCCAGCAGCAACAGGGAAGGGGCCAACGTCCTGACTTTC.